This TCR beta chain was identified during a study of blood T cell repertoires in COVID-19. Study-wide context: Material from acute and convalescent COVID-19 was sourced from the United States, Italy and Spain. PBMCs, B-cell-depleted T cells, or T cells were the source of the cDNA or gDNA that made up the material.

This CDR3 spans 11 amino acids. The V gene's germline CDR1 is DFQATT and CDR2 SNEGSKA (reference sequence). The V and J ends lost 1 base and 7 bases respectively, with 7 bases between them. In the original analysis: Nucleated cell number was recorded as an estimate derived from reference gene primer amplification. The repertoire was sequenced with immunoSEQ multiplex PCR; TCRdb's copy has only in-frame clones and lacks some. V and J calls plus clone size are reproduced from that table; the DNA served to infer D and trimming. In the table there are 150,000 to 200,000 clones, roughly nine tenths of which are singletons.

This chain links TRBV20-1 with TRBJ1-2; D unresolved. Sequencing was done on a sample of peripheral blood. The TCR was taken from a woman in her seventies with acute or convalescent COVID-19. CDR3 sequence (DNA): TGCAGTGCTAGAGCGTCGGGTGGCTACACCTTC. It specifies CSARASGGYTF.